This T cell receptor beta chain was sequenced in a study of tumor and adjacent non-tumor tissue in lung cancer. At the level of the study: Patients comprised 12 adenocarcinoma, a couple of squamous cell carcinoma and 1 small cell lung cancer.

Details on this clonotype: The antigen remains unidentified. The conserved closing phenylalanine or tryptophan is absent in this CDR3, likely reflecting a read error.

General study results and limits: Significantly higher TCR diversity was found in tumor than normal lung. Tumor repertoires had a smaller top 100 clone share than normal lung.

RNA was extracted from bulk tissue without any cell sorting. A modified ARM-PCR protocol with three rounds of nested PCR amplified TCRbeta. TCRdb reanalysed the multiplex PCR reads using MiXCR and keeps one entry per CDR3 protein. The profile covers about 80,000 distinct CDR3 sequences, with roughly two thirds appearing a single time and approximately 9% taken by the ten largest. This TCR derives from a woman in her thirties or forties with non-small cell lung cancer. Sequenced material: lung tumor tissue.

Written as DNA, the CDR3 is TGTACCAGCAGCTTTGCCTCGGGGAATAATTCACCCCTCCACTAT. This gives the protein CTSSFASGNNSPLHY. The chain joins TRBV11-2 to TRBJ1-6; D not certain. This CDR3 region has 15 residues. Germline values: CDR1 SGHAT, CDR2 FQNNGV.